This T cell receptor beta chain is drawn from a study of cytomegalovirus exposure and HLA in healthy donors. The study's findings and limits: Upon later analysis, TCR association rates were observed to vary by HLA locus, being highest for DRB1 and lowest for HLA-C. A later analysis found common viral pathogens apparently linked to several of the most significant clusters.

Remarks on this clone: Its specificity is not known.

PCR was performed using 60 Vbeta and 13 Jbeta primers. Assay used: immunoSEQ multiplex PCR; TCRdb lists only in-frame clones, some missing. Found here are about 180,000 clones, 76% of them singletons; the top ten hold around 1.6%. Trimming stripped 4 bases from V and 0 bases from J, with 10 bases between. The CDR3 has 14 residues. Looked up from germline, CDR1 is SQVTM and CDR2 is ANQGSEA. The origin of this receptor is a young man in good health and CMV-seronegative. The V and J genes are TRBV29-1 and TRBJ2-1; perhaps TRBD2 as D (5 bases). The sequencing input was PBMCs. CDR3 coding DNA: TGCAGCGTTGTAAGAGGGAACTCCTACAATGAGCAGTTCTTC. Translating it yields CSVVRGNSYNEQFF.